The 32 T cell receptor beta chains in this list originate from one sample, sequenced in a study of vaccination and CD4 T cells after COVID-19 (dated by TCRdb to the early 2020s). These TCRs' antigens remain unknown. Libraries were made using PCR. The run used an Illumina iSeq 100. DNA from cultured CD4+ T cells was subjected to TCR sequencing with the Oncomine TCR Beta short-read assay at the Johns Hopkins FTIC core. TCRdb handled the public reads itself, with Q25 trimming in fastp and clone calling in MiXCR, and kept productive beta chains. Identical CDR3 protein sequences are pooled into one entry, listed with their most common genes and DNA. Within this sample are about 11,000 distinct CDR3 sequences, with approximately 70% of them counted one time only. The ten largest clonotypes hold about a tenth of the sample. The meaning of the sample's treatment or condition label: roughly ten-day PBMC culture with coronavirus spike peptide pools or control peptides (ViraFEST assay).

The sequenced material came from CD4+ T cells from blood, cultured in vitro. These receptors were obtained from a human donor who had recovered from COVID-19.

CDR3 bases: TGTGCCAGTAGTAAAAAAGGGGGCAATTCTCCCTACGAGCAGTACTTC. Translated, it gives CASSKKGGNSPYEQYF. The V and J genes are TRBV19 and TRBJ2-7, with 7 bases lining up with TRBD1. There are 16 residues in the CDR3. Germline CDR1 reads LNHDA; CDR2 reads SQIVND (reference sequence). J was trimmed by 2 bases and V by 4 bases; bases with no gene match: 11.

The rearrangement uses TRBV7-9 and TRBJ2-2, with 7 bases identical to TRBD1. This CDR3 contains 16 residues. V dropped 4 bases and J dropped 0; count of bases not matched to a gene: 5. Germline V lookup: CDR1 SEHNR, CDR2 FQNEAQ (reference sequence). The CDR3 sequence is CASSSQGPANTGELFF. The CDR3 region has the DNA TGTGCCAGCAGCTCACAGGGGCCCGCGAACACCGGGGAGCTGTTTTTT.

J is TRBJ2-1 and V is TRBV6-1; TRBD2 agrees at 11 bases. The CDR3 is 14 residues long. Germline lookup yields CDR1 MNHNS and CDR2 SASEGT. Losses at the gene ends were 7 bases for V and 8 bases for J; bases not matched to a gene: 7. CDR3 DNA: TGTGCCAGCATGGTACTAGCGGGAGCTTATGAGCAGTTCTTC. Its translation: CASMVLAGAYEQFF.

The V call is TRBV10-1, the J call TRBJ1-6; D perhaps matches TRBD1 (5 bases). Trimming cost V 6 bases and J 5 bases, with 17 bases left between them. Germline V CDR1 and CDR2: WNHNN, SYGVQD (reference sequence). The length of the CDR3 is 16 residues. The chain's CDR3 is CASSEGKGKNNSPLHF. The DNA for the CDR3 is TGCGCCAGCAGCGAAGGAAAGGGGAAAAATAATTCACCCCTCCACTTT.

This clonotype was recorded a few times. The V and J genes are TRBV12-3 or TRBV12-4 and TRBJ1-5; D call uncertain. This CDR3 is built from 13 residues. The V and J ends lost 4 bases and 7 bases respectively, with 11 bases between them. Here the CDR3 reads CASSSEWMQPQHF. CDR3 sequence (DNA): TGTGCCAGCAGTTCCGAGTGGATGCAGCCCCAGCATTTT.

CDR3 sequence reads: CASSQLGTQYF. The CDR3 coding sequence is TGTGCCAGCAGTCAGCTAGGTACGCAGTATTTT. The rearrangement joins TRBV12-3 or TRBV12-4 to TRBJ2-3; D unclear. This CDR3 spans 11 amino acids. V lost 5 bases, J lost 8 bases, and 8 bases lay in between.

Here the CDR3 DNA reads TGTGCCAGCAGCGTAGCCCCCAAATTGAAGCAGTTCTTC. This codes for CASSVAPKLKQFF. V and J are TRBV2 and TRBJ2-1; D not resolved. Germline assignment: CDR1 SNHLY and CDR2 FYNNEI. The CDR3 loop spans 13 amino acids. The ends were cut back, 6 bases at V and 11 bases at J, with 17 bases in the middle.

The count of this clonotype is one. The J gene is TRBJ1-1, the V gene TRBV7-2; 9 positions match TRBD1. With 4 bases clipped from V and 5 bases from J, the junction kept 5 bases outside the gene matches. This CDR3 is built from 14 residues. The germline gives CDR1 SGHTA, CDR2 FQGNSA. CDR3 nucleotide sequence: TGTGCCAGCAGCTCTGGGACAGGGAGGACTGAAGCTTTCTTT. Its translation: CASSSGTGRTEAFF.

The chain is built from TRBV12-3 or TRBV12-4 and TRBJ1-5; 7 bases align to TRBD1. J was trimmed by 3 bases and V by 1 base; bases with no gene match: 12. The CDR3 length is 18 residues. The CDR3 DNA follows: TGTGCCAGCAGTTTAGGGGAGGGAGGGACAGTCCACAATCAGCCCCAGCATTTT. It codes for CASSLGEGGTVHNQPQHF.

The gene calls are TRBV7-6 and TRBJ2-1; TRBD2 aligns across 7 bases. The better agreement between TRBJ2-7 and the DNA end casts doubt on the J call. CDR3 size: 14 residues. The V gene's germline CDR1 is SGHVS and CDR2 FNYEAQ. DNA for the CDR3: TGTGCCAGCAGCTTAAATTCCCTAGCGGAAGAGCAGTACTTC. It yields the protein CASSLNSLAEEQYF.

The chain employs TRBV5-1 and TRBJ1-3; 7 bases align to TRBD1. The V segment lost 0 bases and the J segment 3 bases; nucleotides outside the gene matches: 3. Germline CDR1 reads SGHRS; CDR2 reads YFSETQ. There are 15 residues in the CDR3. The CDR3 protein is CASSLGDSVGNTIYF. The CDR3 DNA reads TGCGCCAGCAGCTTGGGGGACAGTGTTGGAAACACCATATATTTT. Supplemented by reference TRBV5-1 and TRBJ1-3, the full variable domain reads KAGVTQTPRYLIKTRGQQVTLSCSPISGHRSVSWYQQTPGQGLQFLFEYFSETQRNKGNFPGRFSGRQFSNSRSEMNVSTLELGDSALYLCASSLGDSVGNTIYFGEGSWLTVV.

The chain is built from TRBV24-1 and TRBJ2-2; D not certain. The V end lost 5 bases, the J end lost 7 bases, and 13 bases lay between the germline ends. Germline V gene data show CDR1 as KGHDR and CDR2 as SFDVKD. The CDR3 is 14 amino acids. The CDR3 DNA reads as TGTGCCACCAGTGCCCCCTCGTGGGGCGGGGAGCTGTTTTTT. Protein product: CATSAPSWGGELFF.

CDR3: CASSRAKNIQYF. CDR3 coding DNA: TGTGCCAGCAGTAGGGCCAAAAACATTCAGTACTTC. The chain combines TRBV2 with TRBJ2-4; D unresolved. The CDR3 length is 12 residues. Trimming shortened V by 5 bases and J by 1 base, and 3 bases separated the two germline ends. The germline gives CDR1 SNHLY, CDR2 FYNNEI.

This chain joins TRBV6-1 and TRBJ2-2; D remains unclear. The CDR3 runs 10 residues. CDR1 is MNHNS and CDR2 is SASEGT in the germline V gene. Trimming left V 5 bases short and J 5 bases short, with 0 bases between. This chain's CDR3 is CASSTGELFF. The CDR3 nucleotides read TGTGCCAGCAGTACCGGGGAGCTGTTTTTT.

The CDR3, as DNA: TGTGCCAGCAGCCTAGGGACAGCGTACAATGAGCAGTTCTTC. As protein: CASSLGTAYNEQFF. The chain couples TRBV11-2 to TRBJ2-1; 7 bases are a match to TRBD1. There are 14 residues in the CDR3. Trimming removed 5 bases from V and 4 bases from J; junction bases left unmatched: 5. Germline-derived CDR1 and CDR2 are SGHAT and FQNNGV.

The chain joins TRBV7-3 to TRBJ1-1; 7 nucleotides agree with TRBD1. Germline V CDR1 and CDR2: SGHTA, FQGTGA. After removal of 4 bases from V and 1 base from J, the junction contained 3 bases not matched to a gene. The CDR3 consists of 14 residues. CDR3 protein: CASSSSGGNTEAFF. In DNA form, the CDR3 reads TGTGCCAGCAGCTCATCAGGGGGGAACACTGAAGCTTTCTTT.

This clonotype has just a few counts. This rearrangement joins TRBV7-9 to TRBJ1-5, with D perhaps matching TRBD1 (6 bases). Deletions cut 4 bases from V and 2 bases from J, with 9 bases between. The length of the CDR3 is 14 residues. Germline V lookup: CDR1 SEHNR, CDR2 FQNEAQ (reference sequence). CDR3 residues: CASSSQGGNQPQHF. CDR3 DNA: TGTGCCAGCAGCTCACAGGGTGGCAATCAGCCCCAGCATTTT.

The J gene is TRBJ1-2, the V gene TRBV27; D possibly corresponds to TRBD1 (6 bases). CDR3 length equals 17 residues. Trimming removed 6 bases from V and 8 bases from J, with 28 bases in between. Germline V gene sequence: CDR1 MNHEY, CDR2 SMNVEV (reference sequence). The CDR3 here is CASSRTGGQTPSAGYTF. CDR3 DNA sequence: TGTGCCAGCAGCCGAACTGGAGGACAGACGCCGTCTGCCGGCTACACCTTC.

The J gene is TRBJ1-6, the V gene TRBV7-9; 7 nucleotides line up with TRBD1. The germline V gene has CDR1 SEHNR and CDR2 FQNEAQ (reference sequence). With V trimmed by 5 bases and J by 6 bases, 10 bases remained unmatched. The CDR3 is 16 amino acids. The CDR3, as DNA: TGTGCCAGCAGCAGTCCACAGGGGTATGTTAATTCACCCCTCCACTTT. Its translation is CASSSPQGYVNSPLHF.

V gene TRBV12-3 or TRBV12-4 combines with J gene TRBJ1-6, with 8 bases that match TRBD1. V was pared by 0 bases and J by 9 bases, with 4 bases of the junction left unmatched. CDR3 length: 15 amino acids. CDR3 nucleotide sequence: TGTGCCAGCAGTTTAGCGCGGACAGGGTTTTCACCCCTCCACTTT. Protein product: CASSLARTGFSPLHF.

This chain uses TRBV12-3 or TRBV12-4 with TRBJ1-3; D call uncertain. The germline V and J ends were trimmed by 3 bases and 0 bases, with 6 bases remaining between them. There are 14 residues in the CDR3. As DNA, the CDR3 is TGTGCCAGCAGTTTGGCAGCCTCTGGAAACACCATATATTTT. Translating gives CASSLAASGNTIYF.

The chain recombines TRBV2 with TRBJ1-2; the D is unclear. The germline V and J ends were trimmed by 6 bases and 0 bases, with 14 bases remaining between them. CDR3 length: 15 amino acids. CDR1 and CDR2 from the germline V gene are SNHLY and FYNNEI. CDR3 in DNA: TGTGCCAGCAGAAGTTTCCAAGGAGCTAACTATGGCTACACCTTC. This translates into CASRSFQGANYGYTF.

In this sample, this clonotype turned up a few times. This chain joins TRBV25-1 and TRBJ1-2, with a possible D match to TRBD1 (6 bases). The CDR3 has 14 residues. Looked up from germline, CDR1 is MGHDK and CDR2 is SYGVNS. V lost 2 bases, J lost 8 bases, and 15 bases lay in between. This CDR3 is CASSERTAAGGYTF. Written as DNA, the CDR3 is TGTGCCAGCAGTGAACGGACAGCGGCGGGCGGCTACACCTTC.

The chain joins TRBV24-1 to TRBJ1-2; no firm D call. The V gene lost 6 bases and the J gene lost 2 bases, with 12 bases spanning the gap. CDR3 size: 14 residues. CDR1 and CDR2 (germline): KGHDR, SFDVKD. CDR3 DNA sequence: TGTGCCACCAGTACCTCAGGTTCCAACTATGGCTACACCTTC. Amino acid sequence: CATSTSGSNYGYTF.

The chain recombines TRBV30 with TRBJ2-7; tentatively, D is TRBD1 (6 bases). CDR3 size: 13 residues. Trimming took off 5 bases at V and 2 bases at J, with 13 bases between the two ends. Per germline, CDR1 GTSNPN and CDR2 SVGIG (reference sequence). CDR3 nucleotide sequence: TGTGCCTGGCACCGAGACAGGCCCTACGAGCAGTACTTC. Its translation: CAWHRDRPYEQYF.

CDR3 residues: CASSSTSGGSYNEQFF. Written as DNA, the CDR3 is TGTGCCAGCAGTTCGACTAGCGGGGGCTCCTACAATGAGCAGTTCTTC. V is TRBV6-5 and J is TRBJ2-1; 12 bases map to TRBD2. With V trimmed by 4 bases and J by 0 bases, 1 base remained unmatched. The CDR3 is made up of 16 amino acids. From germline, CDR1 is MNHEY and CDR2 SVGAGI.

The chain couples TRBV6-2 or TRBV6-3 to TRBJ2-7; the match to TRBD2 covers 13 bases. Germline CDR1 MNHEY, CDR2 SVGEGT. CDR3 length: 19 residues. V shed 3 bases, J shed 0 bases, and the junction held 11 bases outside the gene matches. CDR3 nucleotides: TGTGCCAGCAGTTATTCCGGGACTAGCGGGATTAAAAGCTCCTACGAGCAGTACTTC. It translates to CASSYSGTSGIKSSYEQYF.

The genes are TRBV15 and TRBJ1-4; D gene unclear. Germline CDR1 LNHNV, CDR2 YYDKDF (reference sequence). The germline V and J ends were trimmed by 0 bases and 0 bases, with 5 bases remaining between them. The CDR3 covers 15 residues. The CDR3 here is CATSRDSPTNEKLFF. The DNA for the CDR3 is TGTGCCACCAGCAGAGATTCCCCAACTAATGAAAAACTGTTTTTT.

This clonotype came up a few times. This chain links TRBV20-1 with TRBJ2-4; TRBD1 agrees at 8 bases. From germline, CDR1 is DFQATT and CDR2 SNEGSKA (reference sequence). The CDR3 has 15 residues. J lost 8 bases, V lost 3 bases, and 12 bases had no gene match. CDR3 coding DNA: TGCAGTGCTAGGCCCCCCGGGACAGGTTATGACATTCAGTACTTC. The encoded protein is CSARPPGTGYDIQYF.

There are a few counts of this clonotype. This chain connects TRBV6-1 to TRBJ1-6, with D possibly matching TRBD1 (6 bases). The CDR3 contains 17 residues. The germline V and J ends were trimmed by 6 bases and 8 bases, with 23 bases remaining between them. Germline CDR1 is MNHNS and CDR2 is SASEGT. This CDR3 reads CASRSRGGGRRDSPLHF. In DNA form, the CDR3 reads TGTGCCAGCAGATCCAGGGGCGGGGGAAGGAGAGATTCACCCCTCCACTTT.

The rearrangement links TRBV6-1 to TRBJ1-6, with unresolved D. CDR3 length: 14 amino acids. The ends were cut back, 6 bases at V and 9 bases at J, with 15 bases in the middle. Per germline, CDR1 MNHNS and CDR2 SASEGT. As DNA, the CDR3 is TGTGCCAGCAGACTCCAATCGGGAGGTTCACCCCTCCACTTT. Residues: CASRLQSGGSPLHF.

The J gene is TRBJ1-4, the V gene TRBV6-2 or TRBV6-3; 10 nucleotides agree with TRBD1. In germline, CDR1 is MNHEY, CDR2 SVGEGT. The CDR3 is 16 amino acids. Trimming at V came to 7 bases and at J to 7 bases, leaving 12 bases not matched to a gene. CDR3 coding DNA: TGTGCCAGCACCCCGGGACAGGGGCAGAAAGGTGAAAAACTGTTTTTT. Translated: CASTPGQGQKGEKLFF.